This entry features one T cell receptor (beta chain) sequence. This entry belongs to a study of technical replicates of blood from a few donors. Sequencing was performed with immunoSEQ multiplex PCR; in TCRdb, only in-frame clones are kept and a portion is missing. The table lists roughly 80,000 clones, roughly 95% of them singletons, with around 0.35% in the top ten. V shed 6 bases and J 9 bases; nucleotides not matched to a gene: 5. The CDR3 has 11 residues. Per germline, CDR1 DFQATT and CDR2 SNEGSKA (reference sequence). Sequences were obtained from T cells isolated from PBMCs. This clonotype originated in a human donor in good health. The rearrangement uses TRBV20-1 and TRBJ2-1; TRBD2 agrees at 7 bases. Written as DNA, the CDR3 is TGCAGTGCCAGGGACTACCCTGAGCAGTTCTTC. As protein: CSARDYPEQFF.